A single sample is the source of the 21 T cell receptor beta chains below, sequenced in a study of shared clonotypes between healthy human individuals. Sequenced by immunoSEQ multiplex PCR; TCRdb stores in-frame clones only, minus some. The sample includes about 610,000 clones, 97% seen only once; the top ten take 0.057%. Material: naive CD4+ T cells sorted from blood. Subset noted: CD45RA+ positively selected. The source of these receptors is a woman aged 25-40 years in good health.

The rearrangement uses TRBV6-5 and TRBJ2-7; D may be TRBD2 (5 bases). Trimming cost V 2 bases and J 0 bases, with 14 bases left between them. CDR3 length: 16 residues. The germline gives CDR1 MNHEY, CDR2 SVGAGI. The CDR3, as DNA: TGTGCCAGCAGTTACGATGGACTCTCGAGCTCCTACGAGCAGTACTTC. Its translation: CASSYDGLSSSYEQYF.

V gene TRBV11-2 combines with J gene TRBJ2-3; D unclear. This CDR3 region has 12 residues. V dropped 4 bases and J dropped 2 bases, with 4 bases sitting between them. Germline CDR1 and CDR2: SGHAT and FQNNGV. The CDR3 DNA follows: TGTGCCAGCAGCTCAGTCACAGATACGCAGTATTTT. It translates to CASSSVTDTQYF.

CDR3: CASSPGVMSYEQYF. The CDR3 DNA follows: TGTGCCAGCAGCCCGGGAGTAATGTCCTACGAGCAGTACTTC. V usage is TRBV7-3 and J usage is TRBJ2-7; tentative D call: TRBD2 (6 bases). Trimming pared 5 bases from V and 1 base from J, leaving 12 bases between. This CDR3 comprises 14 residues. The V gene's germline CDR1 is SGHTA and CDR2 FQGTGA.

V usage is TRBV6-6 and J usage is TRBJ1-1, with D tentatively TRBD1 (5 bases). V lost 0 bases and J lost 6, with 14 bases in between. The CDR3 spans 15 residues. Looked up from germline, CDR1 is MNHNY and CDR2 is SVGAGI (reference sequence). DNA for the CDR3: TGTGCCAGCAGTTACTCGGGCAGCGGAGGGGCTGAAGCTTTCTTT. It codes for CASSYSGSGGAEAFF.

The chain recombines TRBV28 with TRBJ1-5; possible D gene TRBD1, 5 bases. V gave up 5 bases and J gave up 2 bases, with 13 bases separating them. CDR1 is MDHEN and CDR2 is SYDVKM in the germline V gene. The CDR3 length is 15 residues. The CDR3 is CASSRQGTGNQPQHF. In nucleotides, the CDR3 is TGTGCCAGCAGTCGCCAGGGAACGGGCAATCAGCCCCAGCATTTT. The full variable domain, completed using reference TRBV28 and TRBJ1-5, is DVKVTQSSRYLVKRTGEKVFLECVQDMDHENMFWYRQDPGLGLRLIYFSYDVKMKEKGDIPEGYSVSREKKERFSLILESASTNQTSMYLCASSRQGTGNQPQHFGDGTRLSIL.

V and J are TRBV25-1 and TRBJ2-1; a weak D match, TRBD1 (5 bases). Germline CDR1 MGHDK, CDR2 SYGVNS. This CDR3 region has 14 residues. Trimming took 7 bases from V and 5 from J, leaving 15 bases between them. The CDR3 reads CASKGAQDNNEQFF. The DNA for the CDR3 is TGTGCCAGCAAGGGCGCCCAGGACAACAATGAGCAGTTCTTC.

Regarding this clone: This CDR3 is also generated by other DNA sequences in the sample. The chain has TRBV5-4 and TRBJ2-5; D is ambiguous. This CDR3 has 13 amino acids. V lost 0 bases and J 3 bases, leaving 6 bases between the germline ends. Germline V gives CDR1 SGHNT, CDR2 YYREEE (reference sequence). CDR3 sequence (DNA): TGTGCCAGCAGCTTGGAGGCCGAAGAGACCCAGTACTTC. Protein: CASSLEAEETQYF. Full variable domain (outside the CDR3, taken from reference TRBV5-4 and TRBJ2-5): ETGVTQSPTHLIKTRGQQVTLRCSSQSGHNTVSWYQQALGQGPQFIFQYYREEENGRGNFPPRFSGLQFPNYSSELNVNALELDDSALYLCASSLEAEETQYFGPGTRLLVL.

The chain joins TRBV5-5 to TRBJ2-3; 10 positions match TRBD2. Germline CDR1 SGHKS, CDR2 YYEKEE (reference sequence). The length of the CDR3 is 17 residues. V gave up 0 bases and J gave up 4 bases; unmatched junction bases: 8. The DNA of the CDR3 is TGTGCCAGCAGCTTGGTGTCGCTAGCGGGAGTAGCAGATACGCAGTATTTT. It codes for CASSLVSLAGVADTQYF.

The chain is built from TRBV27 and TRBJ1-1, with D uncertain. Germline CDR1 MNHEY, CDR2 SMNVEV (reference sequence). Trimming took off 6 bases at V and 0 bases at J, with 14 bases between the two ends. This CDR3 contains 15 residues. CDR3 coding DNA: TGTGCCAGCAGCCGCCAATCCCGGATGAACACTGAAGCTTTCTTT. It translates to CASSRQSRMNTEAFF.

This clone was picked up a small number of times. The rearrangement joins TRBV4-1 to TRBJ2-5; TRBD1 is a possible D gene (5 bases). CDR3 length equals 17 residues. V was trimmed by 1 base and J by 2 bases, leaving 17 bases between them. The germline gives CDR1 MGHRA, CDR2 YSYEKL. CDR3 bases: TGCGCCAGCAGCCAAGGGCCCCCGCAGGGCGCTCAAGAGACCCAGTACTTC. Amino acids: CASSQGPPQGAQETQYF.

This rearrangement joins TRBV28 to TRBJ2-7; a weak D match, TRBD2 (7 bases). The CDR3 has 15 amino acids. Germline values: CDR1 MDHEN, CDR2 SYDVKM. Trimming took 3 bases from V and 3 from J, leaving 15 bases between them. CDR3 loop: CASSFGGAGRYEQYF. The CDR3 DNA sequence: TGTGCCAGCAGTTTTGGGGGGGCTGGCCGCTACGAGCAGTACTTC. Full variable domain (outside the CDR3, taken from reference TRBV28 and TRBJ2-7): DVKVTQSSRYLVKRTGEKVFLECVQDMDHENMFWYRQDPGLGLRLIYFSYDVKMKEKGDIPEGYSVSREKKERFSLILESASTNQTSMYLCASSFGGAGRYEQYFGPGTRLTVT.

As DNA, the CDR3 is TGTGCCAGCAACCTTGGCGCGAGTGGCTACACCTTC. The encoded protein is CASNLGASGYTF. The chain links TRBV25-1 to TRBJ1-2; unclear D gene. The CDR3 is 12 amino acids. Germline V gives CDR1 MGHDK, CDR2 SYGVNS. Trimming stripped 7 bases from V and 7 bases from J, with 13 bases between.

The chain links TRBV19 to TRBJ1-2; 7 bases agree with TRBD1. Unmatched junction bases numbered 0, after V lost 3 bases and J lost 5 bases. This CDR3 is 12 amino acids long. Germline CDR1 and CDR2: LNHDA and SQIVND (reference sequence). CDR3 sequence: CASSMGQYGYTF. Here the CDR3 DNA reads TGTGCCAGTAGTATGGGACAGTATGGCTACACCTTC.

The V and J genes are TRBV2 and TRBJ1-2; unclear D gene. This CDR3 comprises 10 residues. The germline V gene encodes CDR1 SNHLY and CDR2 FYNNEI. V was shortened by 3 bases and J by 7 bases, with 3 bases between the two germline ends. CDR3 DNA sequence: TGTGCCAGCAGTGATCCTGGCTACACCTTC. Protein: CASSDPGYTF.

This clone was seen a single time. The rearrangement uses TRBV18 and TRBJ1-2; the D is unclear. The CDR3 totals 16 residues. CDR1 is KGHSH, CDR2 LQKENI, per germline. V was trimmed by 2 bases and J by 1 base, leaving 14 bases between them. CDR3 in DNA: TGTGCCAGCTCACCAATGGAAACGAAACTTAACTATGGCTACACCTTC. Its translation is CASSPMETKLNYGYTF.

The chain recombines TRBV10-1 with TRBJ2-1, with D tentatively TRBD1 or TRBD2 (5 bases each). The CDR3 runs 15 residues. Germline V gene data show CDR1 as WNHNN and CDR2 as SYGVQD (reference sequence). Between the trimmed V and J ends, which lost 4 bases and 3 bases, there was a span of 13 bases. The CDR3 coding sequence is TGCGCCAGCAGTGTTGGGGGAGCTGGCTACAATGAGCAGTTCTTC. It yields the protein CASSVGGAGYNEQFF.

Of note for this clone: Other DNA sequences in the sample encode the same CDR3. The chain recombines TRBV6-5 with TRBJ1-5; D is unresolved. CDR3 length: 15 residues. V was trimmed by 6 bases and J by 2 bases, leaving 14 bases between them. The V gene's germline CDR1 is MNHEY and CDR2 SVGAGI. The CDR3 loop is CASSSLRRGNQPQHF. The CDR3 bases are TGTGCCAGCAGCAGCTTGCGACGGGGCAATCAGCCCCAGCATTTT.

The chain carries TRBV5-1 and TRBJ1-4; D gene uncertain. The CDR3 extends over 16 amino acids. Trimming pared 0 bases from V and 7 bases from J, leaving 16 bases between. Germline values: CDR1 SGHRS, CDR2 YFSETQ. The CDR3 DNA follows: TGCGCCAGCAGCTTGGGGCTGGGTACGAACGTTGAAAAACTGTTTTTT. It translates to CASSLGLGTNVEKLFF.

The chain joins TRBV6-6 to TRBJ1-2; 7 nucleotides match TRBD1. Germline assignment: CDR1 MNHNY and CDR2 SVGAGI (reference sequence). The V segment lost 5 bases and the J segment 6 bases; nucleotides outside the gene matches: 0. The length of the CDR3 is 11 residues. The CDR3 sequence is CASSTGDGYTF. The CDR3 nucleotides are TGTGCCAGCAGTACAGGGGATGGCTACACCTTC.

The chain has TRBV6-5 and TRBJ1-5, with D perhaps TRBD1 (6 bases). V dropped 10 bases and J dropped 3 bases, with 16 bases sitting between them. Germline V lookup: CDR1 MNHEY, CDR2 SVGAGI. The CDR3 totals 14 residues. DNA for the CDR3: TGTGCCACCCAGGCTCGACAGGACAATCAGCCCCAGCATTTT. Amino acids: CATQARQDNQPQHF.

This sequence joins TRBV28 and TRBJ2-3; a possible D gene is TRBD2 (6 bases). V was clipped by 6 bases and J by 1 base, with 20 bases between them. CDR3 length: 17 residues. Germline-derived CDR1 and CDR2 are MDHEN and SYDVKM. CDR3 DNA: TGTGCCAGCAGCCAAAGGGACTCTCACCTTGGCACAGATACGCAGTATTTT. Translation: CASSQRDSHLGTDTQYF.